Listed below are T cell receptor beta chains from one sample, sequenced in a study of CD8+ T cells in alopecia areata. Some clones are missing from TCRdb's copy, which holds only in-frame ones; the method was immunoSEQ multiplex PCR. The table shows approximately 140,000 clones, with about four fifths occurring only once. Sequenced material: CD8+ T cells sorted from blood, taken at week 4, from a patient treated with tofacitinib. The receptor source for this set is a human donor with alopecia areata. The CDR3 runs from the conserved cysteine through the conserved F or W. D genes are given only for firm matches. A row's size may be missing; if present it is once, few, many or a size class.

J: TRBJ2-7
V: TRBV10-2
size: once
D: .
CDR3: CASSESFYEQYF
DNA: TGCGCCAGCAGTGAGTCGTTTTACGAGCAGTACTTC

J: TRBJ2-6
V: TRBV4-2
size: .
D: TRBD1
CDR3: CASSQEAGGTGANVLTF
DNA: TGTGCCAGCAGCCAAGAGGCAGGGGGAACCGGGGCCAACGTCCTGACTTTC

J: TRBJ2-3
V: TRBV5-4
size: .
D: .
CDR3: CASSSPTQGGDTQYF
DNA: TGTGCCAGCAGCTCTCCGACCCAGGGAGGAGATACGCAGTATTTT

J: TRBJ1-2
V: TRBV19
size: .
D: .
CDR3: CASSIAERQLGGYTF
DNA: TGTGCCAGTAGTATCGCGGAACGGCAGTTGGGAGGCTACACCTTC

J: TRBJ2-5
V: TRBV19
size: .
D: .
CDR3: CASSTTGGETQYF
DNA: TGTGCCAGTAGTACCACAGGAGGGGAGACCCAGTACTTC

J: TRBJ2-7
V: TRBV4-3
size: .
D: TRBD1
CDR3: CASSQDRGNYEQYF
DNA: TGCGCCAGCAGCCAGGACAGGGGGAACTACGAGCAGTACTTC

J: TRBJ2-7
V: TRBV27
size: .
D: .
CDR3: CASSSGSAYEQYF
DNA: TGTGCCAGCAGTTCGGGGTCAGCCTACGAGCAGTACTTC

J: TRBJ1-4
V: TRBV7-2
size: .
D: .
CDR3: CASSLQGTPATNEKLFF
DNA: TGTGCCAGCAGCCTACAGGGTACCCCCGCAACTAATGAAAAACTGTTTTTT

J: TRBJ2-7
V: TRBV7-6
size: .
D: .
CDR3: CASSSQGYEQYF
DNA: TGTGCCAGCAGCTCCCAGGGCTACGAGCAGTACTTC

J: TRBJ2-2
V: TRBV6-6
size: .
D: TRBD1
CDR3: CASSPGGANTGELFF
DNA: TGTGCCAGCAGTCCAGGGGGCGCGAACACCGGGGAGCTGTTTTTT

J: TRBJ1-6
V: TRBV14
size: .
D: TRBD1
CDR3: CASSQRWGQGTNSPLHF
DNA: TGTGCCAGCAGCCAAAGGTGGGGACAGGGAACGAATTCACCCCTCCACTTT

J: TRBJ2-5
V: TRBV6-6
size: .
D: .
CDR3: CASSYSGETQYF
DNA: TGTGCCAGCAGTTACTCAGGCGAGACCCAGTACTTC

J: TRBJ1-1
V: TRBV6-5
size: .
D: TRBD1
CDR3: CASSYFWTGENTEAFF
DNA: TGTGCCAGCAGTTACTTCTGGACAGGAGAGAACACTGAAGCTTTCTTT

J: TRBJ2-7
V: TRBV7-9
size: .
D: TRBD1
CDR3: CASSLGQGDEQYF
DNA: TGTGCCAGCAGCCTCGGACAGGGCGACGAGCAGTACTTC

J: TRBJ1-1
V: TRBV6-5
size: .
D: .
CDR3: CASSYSRGLTEAFF
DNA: TGTGCCAGCAGTTACTCACGAGGTCTCACTGAAGCTTTCTTT

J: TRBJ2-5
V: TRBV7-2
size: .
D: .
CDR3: CASSQVSEETQYF
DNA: TGTGCCAGCAGCCAAGTCTCAGAAGAGACCCAGTACTTC

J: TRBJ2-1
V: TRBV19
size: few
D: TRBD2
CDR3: CATSAGGDYNEQFF
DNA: TGTGCCACATCAGCGGGGGGAGATTACAATGAGCAGTTCTTC

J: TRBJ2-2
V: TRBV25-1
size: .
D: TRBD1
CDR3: CASSEFQGVGTGELFF
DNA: TGTGCCAGCAGTGAATTTCAGGGGGTCGGCACCGGGGAGCTGTTTTTT

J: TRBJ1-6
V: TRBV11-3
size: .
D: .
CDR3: CASPLLGGSPLHF
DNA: TGTGCCAGCCCCCTCTTAGGGGGTTCACCCCTCCACTTT

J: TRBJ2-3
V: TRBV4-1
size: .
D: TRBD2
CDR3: CASARGVEADTQYF
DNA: TGCGCCAGCGCGCGGGGGGTGGAGGCAGATACGCAGTATTTT

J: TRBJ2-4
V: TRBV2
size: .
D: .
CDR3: CASIRRGLAKNIQYF
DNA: TGTGCCAGCATTAGAAGGGGCTTAGCCAAAAACATTCAGTACTTC

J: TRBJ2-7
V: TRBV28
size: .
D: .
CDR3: CASRLYTGPSYEQYF
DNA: TGTGCCAGCAGGCTTTACACAGGGCCGTCCTACGAGCAGTACTTC

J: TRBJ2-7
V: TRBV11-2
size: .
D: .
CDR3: CASSLSSYEQYF
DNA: TGTGCCAGCAGCTTATCCTCCTACGAGCAGTACTTC

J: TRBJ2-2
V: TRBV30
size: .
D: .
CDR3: CAWSFGGNVGTGELFF
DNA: TGTGCCTGGAGTTTTGGAGGAAATGTTGGCACCGGGGAGCTGTTTTTT

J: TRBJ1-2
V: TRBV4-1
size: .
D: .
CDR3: CASSPHGGGPANYGYTF
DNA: TGCGCCAGCAGCCCCCACGGAGGGGGTCCAGCTAACTATGGCTACACCTTC

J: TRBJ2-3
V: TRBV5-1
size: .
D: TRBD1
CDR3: CASSPGTGVTDTQYF
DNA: TGCGCCAGCAGCCCAGGGACAGGGGTAACAGATACGCAGTATTTT

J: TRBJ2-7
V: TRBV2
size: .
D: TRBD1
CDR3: CASTVSSGGNEQYF
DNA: TGTGCCAGCACTGTGAGCTCAGGGGGCAACGAGCAGTACTTC

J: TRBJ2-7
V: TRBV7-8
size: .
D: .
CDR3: CASSEGYDYEQYF
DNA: TGTGCCAGCAGCGAGGGTTATGACTACGAGCAGTACTTC

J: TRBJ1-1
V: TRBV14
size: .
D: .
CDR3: CASSQDDSLREAFF
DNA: TGTGCCAGCAGCCAAGACGACAGTCTTCGGGAAGCTTTCTTT

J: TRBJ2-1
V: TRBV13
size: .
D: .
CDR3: CASSLGVREGNEQFF
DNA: TGTGCCAGCAGCTTGGGGGTTCGAGAGGGCAATGAGCAGTTCTTC

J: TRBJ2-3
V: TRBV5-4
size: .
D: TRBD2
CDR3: CASSPGASGGPITQYF
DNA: TGTGCCAGCAGCCCCGGAGCTAGCGGGGGGCCAATTACGCAGTATTTT

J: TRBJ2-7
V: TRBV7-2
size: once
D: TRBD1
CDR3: CASSRWDSSYEQYF
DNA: TGTGCCAGCAGCCGCTGGGACAGCTCCTACGAGCAGTACTTC

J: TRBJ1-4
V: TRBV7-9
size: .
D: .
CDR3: CASSLTSNPGELFF
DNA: TGTGCCAGCAGCTTAACCTCAAACCCTGGAGAACTGTTTTTT

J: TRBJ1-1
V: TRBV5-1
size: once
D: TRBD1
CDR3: CASSLEGAETEAFF
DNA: TGCGCCAGCAGCTTGGAGGGGGCAGAGACTGAAGCTTTCTTT

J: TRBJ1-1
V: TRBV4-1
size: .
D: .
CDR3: CASSQSQNTEAFF
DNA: TGCGCCAGCAGCCAGTCACAGAACACTGAAGCTTTCTTT

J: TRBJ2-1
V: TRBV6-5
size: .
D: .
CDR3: CASTPGLGPREQFF
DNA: TGTGCCAGCACCCCGGGACTTGGCCCCAGGGAGCAGTTCTTC

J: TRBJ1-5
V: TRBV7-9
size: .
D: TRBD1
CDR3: CASSSTGGNQPQHF
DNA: TGTGCCAGCAGCTCAACAGGGGGCAATCAGCCCCAGCATTTT

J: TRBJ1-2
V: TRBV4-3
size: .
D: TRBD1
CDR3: CASSQTDRGHDYGYTF
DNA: TGCGCCAGCAGCCAAACCGACAGGGGGCATGACTATGGCTACACCTTC

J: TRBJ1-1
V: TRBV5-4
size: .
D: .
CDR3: CASSPRTVSMNTEAFF
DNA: TGTGCCAGCAGCCCACGGACAGTGAGCATGAACACTGAAGCTTTCTTT

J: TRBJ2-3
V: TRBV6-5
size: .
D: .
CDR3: CASSYSRGDSDTQYF
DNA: TGTGCCAGCAGTTACTCGAGGGGTGACTCGGATACGCAGTATTTT

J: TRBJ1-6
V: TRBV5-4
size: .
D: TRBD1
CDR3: CASSSDIGTGDNSPLHF
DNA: TGTGCCAGCAGCTCGGATATCGGGACAGGGGATAATTCACCCCTCCACTTT

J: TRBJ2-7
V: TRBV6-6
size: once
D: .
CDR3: CASSQDSYEQYF
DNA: TGTGCCAGCAGCCAAGACAGCTACGAGCAGTACTTC

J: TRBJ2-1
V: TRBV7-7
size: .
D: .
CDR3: CASSFSTSTRNEQFF
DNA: TGTGCTAGCAGCTTTAGCACATCGACTCGGAATGAGCAGTTCTTC

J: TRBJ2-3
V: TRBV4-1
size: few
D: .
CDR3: CASSQARQMVF
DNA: TGCGCCAGCAGCCAAGCGAGACAGATGGTTTTT

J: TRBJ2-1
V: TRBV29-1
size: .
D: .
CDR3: CSVEKGAYNEQFF
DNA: TGCAGCGTTGAAAAGGGGGCCTACAATGAGCAGTTCTTC

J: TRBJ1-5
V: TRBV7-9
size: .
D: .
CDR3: CASSHPHCYSNQPQHF
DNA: TGTGCCAGCAGCCACCCCCACTGCTATAGCAATCAGCCCCAGCATTTT

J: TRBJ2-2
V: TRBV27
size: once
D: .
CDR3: CASSLNTGELFF
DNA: TGTGCCAGCAGCCTGAACACCGGGGAGCTGTTTTTT

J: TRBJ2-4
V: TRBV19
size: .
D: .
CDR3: CASSVGHNGNIQYF
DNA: TGTGCCAGTAGTGTGGGGCATAATGGGAACATTCAGTACTTC

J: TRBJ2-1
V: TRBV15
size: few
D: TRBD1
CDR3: CATSGDRGGYNEQFF
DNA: TGTGCCACCAGCGGCGACAGGGGGGGTTACAATGAGCAGTTCTTC

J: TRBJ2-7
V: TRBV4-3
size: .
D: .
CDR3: CASSLLSSYEQYF
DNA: TGCGCCAGCAGCCTCCTCTCTTCATACGAGCAGTACTTC

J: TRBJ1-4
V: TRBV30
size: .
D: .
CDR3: CAWRDLETFNEKLFF
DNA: TGTGCCTGGAGGGACCTCGAGACATTTAATGAAAAACTGTTTTTT

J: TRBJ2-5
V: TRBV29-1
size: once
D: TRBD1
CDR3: CSVEGLSGQSLKETQYF
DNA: TGCAGCGTTGAAGGTCTCTCGGGACAGAGTTTGAAAGAGACCCAGTACTTC

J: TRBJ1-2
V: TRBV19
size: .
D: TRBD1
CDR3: CASSPGQGPLDGYTF
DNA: TGTGCCAGTAGTCCCGGACAGGGGCCCCTGGATGGCTACACCTTC

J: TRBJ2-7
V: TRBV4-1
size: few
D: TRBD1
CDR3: CASSHPGQYEQYF
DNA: TGCGCCAGCAGCCACCCGGGACAGTACGAGCAGTACTTC

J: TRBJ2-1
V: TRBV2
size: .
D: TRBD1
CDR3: CASSDLTGASYNEQFF
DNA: TGTGCCAGCAGTGACCTGACAGGGGCTTCCTACAATGAGCAGTTCTTC

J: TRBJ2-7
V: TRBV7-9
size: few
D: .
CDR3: CASSLKGRNSYEQYF
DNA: TGTGCCAGCAGCTTAAAAGGGCGGAACTCCTACGAGCAGTACTTC

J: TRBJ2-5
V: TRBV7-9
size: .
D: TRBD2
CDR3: CASSEITGTSGRSQYF
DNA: TGTGCCAGCAGCGAGATTACCGGGACTAGCGGGAGGAGCCAGTACTTC

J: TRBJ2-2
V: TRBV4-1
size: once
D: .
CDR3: CASSRRQTNTGELFF
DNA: TGCGCCAGCAGCCGAAGACAGACGAACACCGGGGAGCTGTTTTTT

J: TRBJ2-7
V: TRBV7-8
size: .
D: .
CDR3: CASSQLGPDEQYF
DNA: TGTGCCAGCAGCCAACTAGGGCCAGACGAGCAGTACTTC